The clone carrying this TCR beta chain came up many times. Its target is not known. The data were taken from a study of Graves' ophthalmopathy and Graves' hyperthyroidism. As for the study in general: The collection of peripheral blood took place at initial diagnosis, before any treatment. Whole-study findings and limits: Most expanded thyroid clonotypes above 0.001 frequency also appeared in blood.

From RNA, the CDR3 regions of TCR beta chains were amplified and sequenced. Following a first-round RT-PCR that used HTBI primers, a second-round multiplex PCR was carried out. TCRdb used MiXCR to reprocess the multiplex PCR reads, holding one entry per CDR3 protein. The data contain 660,000 or so distinct CDR3 sequences, over 40% of them seen just once; the ten biggest clones take up 2.5% to 3.5%. Serum thyroxine and TRAb, along with clinical symptoms, thyroid ultrasound and orbital computed tomography, were what diagnosis relied on. The V segment lost 5 bases and the J segment 1 base; nucleotides outside the gene matches: 5. The CDR3 has 14 amino acids. Germline CDR1 reads SEHNR; CDR2 reads FQNEAQ (reference sequence).

The clonotype was recovered from an adult man with Graves' ophthalmopathy. Sequencing was performed on peripheral blood. The chain couples TRBV7-9 to TRBJ2-7, with 7 bases identical to TRBD1. The CDR3 is CASSQTTGSYEQYF. DNA for the CDR3: TGTGCCAGCAGCCAAACGACAGGGTCCTACGAGCAGTACTTC. Together with reference TRBV7-9 and TRBJ2-7, the CDR3 gives the full variable domain: DTGVSQNPRHKITKRGQNVTFRCDPISEHNRLYWYRQTLGQGPEFLTYFQNEAQLEKSRLLSDRFSAERPKGSFSTLEIQRTEQGDSAMYLCASSQTTGSYEQYFGPGTRLTVT.